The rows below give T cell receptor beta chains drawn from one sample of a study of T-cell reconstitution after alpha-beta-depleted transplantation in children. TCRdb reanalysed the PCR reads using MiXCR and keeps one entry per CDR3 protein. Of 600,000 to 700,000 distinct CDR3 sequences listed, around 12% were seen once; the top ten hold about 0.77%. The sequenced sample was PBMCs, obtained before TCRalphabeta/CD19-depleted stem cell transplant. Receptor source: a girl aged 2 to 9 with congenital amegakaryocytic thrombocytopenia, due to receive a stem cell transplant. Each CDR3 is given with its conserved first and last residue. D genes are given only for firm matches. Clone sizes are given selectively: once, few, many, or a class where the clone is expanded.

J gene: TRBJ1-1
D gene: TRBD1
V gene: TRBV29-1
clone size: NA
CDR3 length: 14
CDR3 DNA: TGCAGCCTTACAGGGGGCCGCGGGGACACTGAAGCTTTCTTT
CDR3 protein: CSLTGGRGDTEAFF

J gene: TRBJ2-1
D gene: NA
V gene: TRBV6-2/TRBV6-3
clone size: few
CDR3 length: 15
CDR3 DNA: TGTGCCAGCAGCCTTCGTGGTAGCCTTTACAATGAGCAGTTCTTC
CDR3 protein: CASSLRGSLYNEQFF

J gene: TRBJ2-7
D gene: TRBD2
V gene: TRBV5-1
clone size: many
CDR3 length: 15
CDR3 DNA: TGCGCCAGCAGCTCCCGGACTAGCGGGTTCAACGAGCAGTACTTC
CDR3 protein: CASSSRTSGFNEQYF

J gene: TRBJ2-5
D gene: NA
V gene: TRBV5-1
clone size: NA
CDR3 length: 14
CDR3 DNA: TGCGCCAGCAGCACCCGGACCGAGACGGAGACCCAGTACTTC
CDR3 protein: CASSTRTETETQYF

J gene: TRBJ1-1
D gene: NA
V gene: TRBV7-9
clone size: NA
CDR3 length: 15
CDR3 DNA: TGTGCCAGCAGCTTAGAAAGCGGATTGAACACTGAAGCTTTCTTT
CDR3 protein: CASSLESGLNTEAFF

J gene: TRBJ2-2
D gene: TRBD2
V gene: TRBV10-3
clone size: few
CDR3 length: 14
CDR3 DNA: TGTGCCATCAGCGGCGGGAGAGCTACCGGGGAGCTGTTTTTT
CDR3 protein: CAISGGRATGELFF

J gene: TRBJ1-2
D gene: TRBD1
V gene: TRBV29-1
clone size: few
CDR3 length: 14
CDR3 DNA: TGCAGCGTTGAAGGGGGGACAGGGTTGGATGGCTACACCTTC
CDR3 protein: CSVEGGTGLDGYTF

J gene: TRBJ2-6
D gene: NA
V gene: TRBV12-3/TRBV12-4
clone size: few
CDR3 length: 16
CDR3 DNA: TGTGCCAGCAGTTATCCCCAGGGGTCTGGGGCCAACGTCCTGACTTTC
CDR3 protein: CASSYPQGSGANVLTF

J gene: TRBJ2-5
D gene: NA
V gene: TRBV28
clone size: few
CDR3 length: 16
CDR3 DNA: TGTGCCAGCAGTTCTCTGGCGAAACTGGAGGAAGAGACCCAGTACTTC
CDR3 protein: CASSSLAKLEEETQYF

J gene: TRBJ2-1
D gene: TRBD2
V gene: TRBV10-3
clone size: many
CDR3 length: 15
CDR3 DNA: TGTGCCTCGAACGGCCTAGCGGGAGCCGGCAATGAGCAGTTCTTC
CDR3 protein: CASNGLAGAGNEQFF

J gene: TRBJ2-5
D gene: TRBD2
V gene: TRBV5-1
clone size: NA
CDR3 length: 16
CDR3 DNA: TGCGCCAGCAGCCGGGACGAGCGGGAGGGCCGCGAGACCCAGTACTTC
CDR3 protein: CASSRDEREGRETQYF

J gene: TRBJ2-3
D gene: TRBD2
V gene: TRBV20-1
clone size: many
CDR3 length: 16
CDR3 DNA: TGCAGTGCCCAGAAGCCGGGACTAGGGAGCACAGATACGCAGTATTTT
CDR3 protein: CSAQKPGLGSTDTQYF

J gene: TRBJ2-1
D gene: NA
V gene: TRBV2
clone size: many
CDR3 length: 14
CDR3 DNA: TGTGCAAGCGACGGACCGTCGCATCTCAATGAGCAGTTCTTC
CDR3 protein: CASDGPSHLNEQFF

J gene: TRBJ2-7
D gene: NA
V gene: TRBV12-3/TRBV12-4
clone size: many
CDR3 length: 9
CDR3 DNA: TGTGCCAATTTAGGAGAGCAGTACTTC
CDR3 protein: CANLGEQYF

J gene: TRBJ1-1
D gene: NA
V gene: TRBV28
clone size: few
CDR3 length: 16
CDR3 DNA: TGTGCCAGCAGCCCCCCGCGTGCGGGGGTGATCGCTGAAGCTTTCTTT
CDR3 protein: CASSPPRAGVIAEAFF

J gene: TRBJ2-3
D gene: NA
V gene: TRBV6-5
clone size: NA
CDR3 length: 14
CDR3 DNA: TGTGCCAGCAGTATAGCTCGGGGCACAGATACGCAGTATTTT
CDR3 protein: CASSIARGTDTQYF

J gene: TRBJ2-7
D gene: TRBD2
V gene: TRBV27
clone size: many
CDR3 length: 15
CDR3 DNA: TGTGCCAGCAGACCGGGACTAGCGGGACCCTACGAGCAGTACTTC
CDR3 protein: CASRPGLAGPYEQYF

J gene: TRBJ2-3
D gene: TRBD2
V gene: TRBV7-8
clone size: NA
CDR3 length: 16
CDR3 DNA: TGTGCCAGCAGCTTAGCGGGGGGGAGTTTCTCAGATACGCAGTATTTT
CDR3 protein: CASSLAGGSFSDTQYF

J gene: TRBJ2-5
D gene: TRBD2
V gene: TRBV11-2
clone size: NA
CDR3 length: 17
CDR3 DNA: TGTGCCAGCAGCTTAGATTTTGGGACTAGCGGGAGAGAGACCCAGTACTTC
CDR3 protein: CASSLDFGTSGRETQYF

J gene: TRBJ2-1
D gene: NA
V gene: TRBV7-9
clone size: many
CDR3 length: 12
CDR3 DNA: TGTGCCAGCAGCTGGACTGCTAATGAGCAGTTCTTC
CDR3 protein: CASSWTANEQFF

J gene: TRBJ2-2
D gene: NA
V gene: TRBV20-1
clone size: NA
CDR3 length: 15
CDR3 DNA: TGCAGTGCAGGACACCAGGGGCTGGAGGCCGGGGAGCTGTTTTTT
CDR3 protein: CSAGHQGLEAGELFF

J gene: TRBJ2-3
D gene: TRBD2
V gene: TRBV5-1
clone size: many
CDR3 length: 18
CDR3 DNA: TGCGCCAGCAGCTTGGTGGTAGCGGGAGGGGTACGGAAAGATACGCAGTATTTT
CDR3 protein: CASSLVVAGGVRKDTQYF

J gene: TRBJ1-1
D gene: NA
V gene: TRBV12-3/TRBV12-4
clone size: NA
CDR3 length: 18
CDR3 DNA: TGTGCCAGCAGTTCCTATCCCGGGACATTTCCCACGAACACTGAAGCTTTCTTT
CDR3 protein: CASSSYPGTFPTNTEAFF

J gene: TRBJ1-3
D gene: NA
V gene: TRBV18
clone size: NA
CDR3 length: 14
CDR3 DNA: TGTGCCAGCTCACCCGGGCCAGGGGAAAACACCATATATTTT
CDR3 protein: CASSPGPGENTIYF

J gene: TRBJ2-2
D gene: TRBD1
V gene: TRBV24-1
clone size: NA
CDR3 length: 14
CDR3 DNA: TGTGCCACCAGTGTGACAGGGGGGACCGGGGAGCTGTTTTTT
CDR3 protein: CATSVTGGTGELFF

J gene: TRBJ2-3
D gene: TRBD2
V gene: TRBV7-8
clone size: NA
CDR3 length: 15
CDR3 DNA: TGTGCCAGCAGCTTTCGTGCGGGAGTAATAGATACGCAGTATTTT
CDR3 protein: CASSFRAGVIDTQYF

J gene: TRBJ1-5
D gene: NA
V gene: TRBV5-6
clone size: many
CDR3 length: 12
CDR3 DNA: TGTGCCAGCACACAGGGCAATCAGCCCCAGCATTTT
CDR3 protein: CASTQGNQPQHF

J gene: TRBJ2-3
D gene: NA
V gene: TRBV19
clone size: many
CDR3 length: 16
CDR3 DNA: TGTGCCAGTAGTATAGCCAAGTCCGGGTACACAGATACGCAGTATTTT
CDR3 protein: CASSIAKSGYTDTQYF

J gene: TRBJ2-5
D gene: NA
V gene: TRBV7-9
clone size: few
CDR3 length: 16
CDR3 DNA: TGTGCCAGCAGCTTACCCTTTGGGAGCGATCAAGAGACCCAGTACTTC
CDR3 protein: CASSLPFGSDQETQYF

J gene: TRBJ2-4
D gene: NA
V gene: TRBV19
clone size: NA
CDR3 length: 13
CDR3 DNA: TGTGCCAGTAGTTCCTTCCCCTCGCACATTCAGTACTTC
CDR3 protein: CASSSFPSHIQYF

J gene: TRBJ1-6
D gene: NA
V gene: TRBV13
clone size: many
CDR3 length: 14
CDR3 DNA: TGTGCCAGCAGCTCCGCCCAAGAGGATTCACCCCTCCACTTT
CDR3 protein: CASSSAQEDSPLHF

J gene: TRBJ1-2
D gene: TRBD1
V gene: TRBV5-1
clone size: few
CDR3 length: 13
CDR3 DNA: TGCGCCACCACAGGGGGCGCCGGTGGAGGCTACACCTTC
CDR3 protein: CATTGGAGGGYTF

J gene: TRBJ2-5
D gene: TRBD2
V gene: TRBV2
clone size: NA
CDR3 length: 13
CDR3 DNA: TGTGCCAGCAGTGATGCGGGAGATGTGACCCAGTACTTC
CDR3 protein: CASSDAGDVTQYF

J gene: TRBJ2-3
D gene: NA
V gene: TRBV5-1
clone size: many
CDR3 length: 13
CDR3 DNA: TGCGCCAGCAGCTCCGCACCCGGAGATACGCAGTATTTT
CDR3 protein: CASSSAPGDTQYF

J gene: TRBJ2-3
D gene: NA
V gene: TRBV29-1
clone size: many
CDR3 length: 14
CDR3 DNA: TGCAGCGTGGGGGACCGATCCTACACAGATACGCAGTATTTT
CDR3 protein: CSVGDRSYTDTQYF

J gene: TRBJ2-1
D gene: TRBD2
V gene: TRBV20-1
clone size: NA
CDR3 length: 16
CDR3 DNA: TGCAGTGCTAGTCTTCCGCGAGCGGGAGAAGTCGATGAGCAGTTCTTC
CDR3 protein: CSASLPRAGEVDEQFF

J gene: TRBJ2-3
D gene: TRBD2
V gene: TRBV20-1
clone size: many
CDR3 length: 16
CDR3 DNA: TGCAGTGCTAGAGATATGCTAGCGGGAGGTAGCGATACGCAGTATTTT
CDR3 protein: CSARDMLAGGSDTQYF

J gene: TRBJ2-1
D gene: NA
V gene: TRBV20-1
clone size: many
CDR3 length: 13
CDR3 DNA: TGCAGTGCTAGACCCAGGGAATACAATGAGCAGTTCTTC
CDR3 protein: CSARPREYNEQFF

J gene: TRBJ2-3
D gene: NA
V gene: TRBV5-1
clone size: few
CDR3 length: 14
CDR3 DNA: TGCGCCAGCAGCTCAAGACTAGAAACAGATACGCAGTATTTT
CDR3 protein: CASSSRLETDTQYF

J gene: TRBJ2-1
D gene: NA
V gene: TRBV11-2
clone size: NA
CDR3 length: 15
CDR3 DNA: TGTGCCAGCAGCCTCACAGGACTCTCCTACAATGAGCAGTTCTTC
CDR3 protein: CASSLTGLSYNEQFF

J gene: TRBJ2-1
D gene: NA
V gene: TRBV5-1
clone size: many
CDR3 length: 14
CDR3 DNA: TGCGCCAGCAGCGAAGGGCGGCTCCTTGATGAGCAGTTCTTC
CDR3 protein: CASSEGRLLDEQFF

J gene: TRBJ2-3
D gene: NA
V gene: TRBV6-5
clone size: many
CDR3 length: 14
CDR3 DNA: TGTGCCAGCAGTTACTCCACTAGCACAGATACGCAGTATTTT
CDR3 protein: CASSYSTSTDTQYF

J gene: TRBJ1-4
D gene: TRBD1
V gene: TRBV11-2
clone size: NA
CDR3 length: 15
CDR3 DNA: TGTGCCAGCAGCTTATGGGGACAGGCTAATGAAAAACTGTTTTTT
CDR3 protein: CASSLWGQANEKLFF

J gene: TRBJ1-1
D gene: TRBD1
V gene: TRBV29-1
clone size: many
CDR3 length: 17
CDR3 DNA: TGCAGCGCCCCTTTTGGGACAGGGGCTGAAATGAACACTGAAGCTTTCTTT
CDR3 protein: CSAPFGTGAEMNTEAFF

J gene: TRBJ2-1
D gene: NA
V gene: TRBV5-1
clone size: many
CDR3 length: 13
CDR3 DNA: TGCGCCAGCAGCCTCAGGGGTTCGAATGAGCAGTTCTTC
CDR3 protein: CASSLRGSNEQFF

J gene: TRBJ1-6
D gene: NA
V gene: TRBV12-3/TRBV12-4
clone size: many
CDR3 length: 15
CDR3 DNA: TGTGCCAGCAGTTTAGCGCAGGGTCTCGATTCACCCCTCCACTTT
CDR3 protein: CASSLAQGLDSPLHF

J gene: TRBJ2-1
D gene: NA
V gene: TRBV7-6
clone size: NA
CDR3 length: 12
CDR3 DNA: TGTGCCACCCGCCCGGTTTTGGGTGAGCAGTTCTTC
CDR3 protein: CATRPVLGEQFF

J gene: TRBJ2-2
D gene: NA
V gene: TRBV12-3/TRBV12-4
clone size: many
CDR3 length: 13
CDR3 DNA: TGTGCCAGCAGTACCGCGGCGGCCGGGGAGCTGTTTTTT
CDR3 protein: CASSTAAAGELFF

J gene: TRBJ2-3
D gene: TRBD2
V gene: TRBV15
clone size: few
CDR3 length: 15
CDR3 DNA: TGTGCCACGCGCTTCAGCGGGAGGGCCCCAGATACGCAGTATTTT
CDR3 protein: CATRFSGRAPDTQYF

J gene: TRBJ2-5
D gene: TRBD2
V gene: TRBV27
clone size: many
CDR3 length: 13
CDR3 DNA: TGTGCCAGCAGTCCTACCGGGGGGGAGACCCAGTACTTC
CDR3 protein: CASSPTGGETQYF

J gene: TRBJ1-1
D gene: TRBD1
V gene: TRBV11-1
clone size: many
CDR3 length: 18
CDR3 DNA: TGTGCCAGCAGCTTTAATCTCGGGACAGCAGACATGAACACTGAAGCTTTCTTT
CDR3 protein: CASSFNLGTADMNTEAFF

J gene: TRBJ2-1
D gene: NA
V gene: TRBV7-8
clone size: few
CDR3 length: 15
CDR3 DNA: TGTGCCAGCAGCTTAGATCCTGTGTCCTACAATGAGCAGTTCTTC
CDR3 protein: CASSLDPVSYNEQFF

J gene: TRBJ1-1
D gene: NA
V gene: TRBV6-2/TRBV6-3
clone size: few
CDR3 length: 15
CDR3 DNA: TGTGCCAGCAGCTCCATTTTGCTCTTAAACACTGAAGCTTTCTTT
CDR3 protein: CASSSILLLNTEAFF

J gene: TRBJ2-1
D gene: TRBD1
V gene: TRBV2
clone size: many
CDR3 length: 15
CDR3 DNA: TGTGCCAGCAGGCAAAACAGGGGGCCAGGGAATGAGCAGTTCTTC
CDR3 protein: CASRQNRGPGNEQFF

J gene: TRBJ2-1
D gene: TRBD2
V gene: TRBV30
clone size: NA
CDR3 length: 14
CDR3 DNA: TGTGCCTGGGTGGGACTAGCGGGTCTCAATGAGCAGTTCTTC
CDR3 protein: CAWVGLAGLNEQFF

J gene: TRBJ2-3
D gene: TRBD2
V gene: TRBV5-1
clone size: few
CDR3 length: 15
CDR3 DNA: TGCGCCAGCAGCTTTTCTGCGGGAGGAACAGATACGCAGTATTTT
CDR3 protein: CASSFSAGGTDTQYF

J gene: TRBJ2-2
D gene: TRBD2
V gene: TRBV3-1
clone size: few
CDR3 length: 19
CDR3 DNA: TGTGCCAGCAGATTTAGACTGTGGCTAGCGGGAGAATCCACCGGGGAGCTGTTTTTT
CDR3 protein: CASRFRLWLAGESTGELFF

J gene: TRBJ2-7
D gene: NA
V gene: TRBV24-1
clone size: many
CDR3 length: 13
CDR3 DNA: TGTGCCACCAGCCCGGAACCTAACTACGAGCAGTACTTC
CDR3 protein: CATSPEPNYEQYF

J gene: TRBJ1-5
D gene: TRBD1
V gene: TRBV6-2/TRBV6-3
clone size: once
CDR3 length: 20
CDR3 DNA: TGTGCCAGCAGTTACTCCCGTCCCGGGACAGGGGCTGCGGGCAATCAGCCCCAGCATTTT
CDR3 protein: CASSYSRPGTGAAGNQPQHF

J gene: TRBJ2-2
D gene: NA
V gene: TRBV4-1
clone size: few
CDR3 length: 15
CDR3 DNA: TGCGCCAGCAGCCGGCGACCCTCGGGGACCGGGGAGCTGTTTTTT
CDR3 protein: CASSRRPSGTGELFF